A selection of T cell receptor beta chains follows, all from one sample in a study of cytomegalovirus exposure and HLA in healthy donors. The method was immunoSEQ multiplex PCR; TCRdb's version includes in-frame clones alone and lacks a portion of them. The sample comprises 150,000 to 200,000 clones, 80% to 90% of which are singletons, and approximately 8.5% rests with the top ten. The sample consisted of PBMCs. Receptors were obtained from a man younger than 30 in good health and CMV-seropositive. CDR3s include the opening cysteine and the closing phenylalanine or tryptophan. A D gene is named only where the DNA matches it firmly. Some rows have no size entry. The others give once, few or many, or a class for an expanded clone.

TRBJ1-1 | TRBD1 | . | TRBV30 | CAWSADRGSTEAFF | TGTGCCTGGAGTGCAGACAGGGGAAGCACTGAAGCTTTCTTT
TRBJ1-5 | TRBD1 | . | TRBV5-6 | CASSVSGTGGGNQPQHF | TGTGCCAGCAGCGTTTCCGGGACAGGGGGTGGAAATCAGCCCCAGCATTTT
TRBJ2-3 | TRBD2 | . | TRBV2 | CASSVEIAGGSPDTQYF | TGTGCCAGCAGTGTTGAAATAGCGGGGGGTTCCCCAGATACGCAGTATTTT
TRBJ2-7 | TRBD2 | . | TRBV11-2 | CASSPPTSVGWEQYF | TGTGCCAGCAGCCCCCCGACTAGCGTAGGGTGGGAGCAGTACTTC
TRBJ1-1 | . | . | TRBV6-5 | CATTPSGNTEAFF | TGTGCCACCACTCCGAGCGGGAACACTGAAGCTTTCTTT
TRBJ1-6 | TRBD1 | . | TRBV7-2 | CASSTTGGGINSPLHF | TGTGCCAGCAGCACGACAGGGGGCGGGATTAATTCACCCCTCCACTTT
TRBJ1-4 | . | . | TRBV27 | CASSPTPDWNEKLFF | TGTGCCAGCAGTCCCACGCCAGACTGGAATGAAAAACTGTTTTTT
TRBJ1-2 | . | . | TRBV6-5 | CASSESVVNYGYTF | TGTGCCAGCAGTGAAAGCGTGGTAAACTATGGCTACACCTTC
TRBJ2-3 | . | . | TRBV5-5 | CASSSRGATDTQYF | TGTGCCAGCAGCTCCCGTGGGGCCACAGATACGCAGTATTTT
TRBJ2-7 | . | . | TRBV5-1 | CASSLGTVTYEQYF | TGCGCCAGCAGCTTGGGGACAGTCACCTACGAGCAGTACTTC
TRBJ2-7 | TRBD1 | . | TRBV4-3 | CASSHVYPPTGGEQYF | TGCGCCAGCAGCCATGTTTACCCCCCGACAGGGGGCGAGCAGTACTTC
TRBJ1-5 | TRBD1 | . | TRBV6-5 | CASRATGGEQPQHF | TGTGCCAGCAGGGCAACAGGGGGCGAACAGCCCCAGCATTTT
TRBJ2-7 | . | few | TRBV5-6 | CASSLAQGDYEQYF | TGTGCCAGCAGCTTGGCGCAGGGTGACTACGAGCAGTACTTC
TRBJ1-3 | . | . | TRBV25-1 | CASSEYLPNTIYF | TGTGCCAGCAGTGAATACCTTCCGAACACCATATATTTT
TRBJ2-1 | . | . | TRBV30 | CAWSLFNEQFF | TGTGCCTGGAGTTTATTCAATGAGCAGTTCTTC
TRBJ2-2 | TRBD1 | . | TRBV6-1 | CASSLTGGIGGELFF | TGTGCCAGCAGCCTAACAGGGGGGATAGGAGGGGAGCTGTTTTTT
TRBJ2-7 | . | few | TRBV7-6 | CASSLPGDEQYF | TGTGCCAGCAGCTTACCAGGGGACGAGCAGTACTTC
TRBJ2-3 | . | . | TRBV4-1 | CASSQVVLRRGLTDTQYF | TGCGCCAGCAGCCAAGTAGTTCTCCGGCGGGGCCTCACAGATACGCAGTATTTT
TRBJ2-5 | . | . | TRBV29-1 | CSVGRPGVVETQYF | TGCAGCGTTGGCCGCCCGGGGGTTGTGGAGACCCAGTACTTC
TRBJ2-5 | TRBD2 | once | TRBV7-9 | CASSPSSGETQYF | TGTGCCAGCAGTCCGTCTAGCGGCGAGACCCAGTACTTC
TRBJ1-2 | . | . | TRBV9 | CASSVRGAGKYGYTF | TGTGCCAGCAGCGTACGGGGGGCAGGGAAGTATGGCTACACCTTC
TRBJ2-3 | TRBD2 | . | TRBV6-1 | CASRVAGATDTQYF | TGTGCCAGCAGGGTAGCGGGGGCCACAGATACGCAGTATTTT
TRBJ2-3 | . | . | TRBV7-6 | CASSSNQDSDTQYF | TGTGCCAGCAGCTCTAATCAAGATTCTGATACGCAGTATTTT
TRBJ1-3 | TRBD1 | few | TRBV6-1 | CASSGRTGNSGNTIYF | TGTGCCAGCAGTGGGAGGACAGGCAACTCTGGAAACACCATATATTTT
TRBJ2-1 | TRBD2 | . | TRBV6-5 | CASSYTGTNNEQFF | TGTGCCAGCAGTTACACTGGGACTAACAATGAGCAGTTCTTC
TRBJ1-2 | TRBD1 | . | TRBV7-8 | CASSQDRAGYTF | TGTGCCAGCAGCCAGGACAGGGCTGGCTACACCTTC
TRBJ1-5 | . | . | TRBV10-3 | CAIREGGAGQPQHF | TGTGCCATCAGGGAGGGAGGGGCCGGGCAGCCCCAGCATTTT
TRBJ1-1 | TRBD1 | . | TRBV14 | CASSQAGGGGTEAFF | TGTGCCAGCAGCCAAGCAGGGGGCGGGGGCACTGAAGCTTTCTTT
TRBJ2-7 | . | . | TRBV13 | CASSLSRSSYEQYF | TGTGCCAGCAGCTTAAGCCGTAGTAGCTACGAGCAGTACTTC
TRBJ2-7 | . | once | TRBV28 | CASSPVPRDTLYPYEQYF | TGTGCCAGCAGTCCCGTCCCCCGGGACACCCTATATCCCTACGAGCAGTACTTC
TRBJ2-5 | . | . | TRBV5-1 | CASSLGWGETQYF | TGCGCCAGCAGCTTGGGGTGGGGCGAGACCCAGTACTTC
TRBJ1-1 | . | once | TRBV2 | CASCQEVNTEAFF | TGTGCCAGCTGCCAGGAGGTGAACACTGAAGCTTTCTTT